This TCR beta chain was sequenced in a study of cytomegalovirus exposure and HLA in healthy donors. The germline CDR1 and CDR2 sequences are SGHRS and YFSETQ. Trimming cost V 3 bases and J 4 bases, with 7 bases left between them. This CDR3 region has 12 residues. A multiplex PCR was run with 60 Vbeta primers and 13 Jbeta primers. Sequenced by immunoSEQ multiplex PCR; TCRdb stores in-frame clones only, minus some. This table holds under 150,000 clones, about two thirds found once. For this clone: What it binds is not known.

Sampled while nominally healthy, donors likely had unrecorded immune exposures. Whole-study findings and limits: It was reported that TCR beta sequences correctly inferred the HLA-A and HLA-B alleles for most subjects. Later analysis found that TCR beta chains associated with HLA were more clonally expanded than other, equally common chains.

The TCR comes from a human donor in good health. Specimen: PBMCs. The chain uses TRBV5-1 and TRBJ1-1, with a weak D call TRBD1 (5 bases). The CDR3 loop is CASSWQGTEAFF. CDR3 nucleotides: TGCGCCAGCAGCTGGCAGGGCACTGAAGCTTTCTTT. The full variable domain, its missing parts supplied by reference TRBV5-1 and TRBJ1-1, is KAGVTQTPRYLIKTRGQQVTLSCSPISGHRSVSWYQQTPGQGLQFLFEYFSETQRNKGNFPGRFSGRQFSNSRSEMNVSTLELGDSALYLCASSWQGTEAFFGQGTRLTVV.